These T cell receptor beta chains were read from a single sample in a study of shared clonotypes between healthy human individuals. Clones were read by immunoSEQ multiplex PCR, and TCRdb kept only the in-frame ones, dropping some. The table records around 2,000,000 clones, less than 95% of them present only once. Source material: naive CD8+ T cells sorted from blood. Source of these receptors: a man between 18 and 35 years old in good health. The CDR3 runs from the conserved cysteine through the conserved F or W. D genes are given only for firm matches. Only some rows state a clone size, as once, few, many or a class for expanded clones.

cdr3_aa	v_call	d_call	j_call	clone_size
CASSPRGNTGELFF	TRBV4-1	.	TRBJ2-2	.
CASRGDPSYNEQFF	TRBV5-1	.	TRBJ2-1	.
CASSAPWTEENPYF	TRBV7-9	.	TRBJ2-3	once
CASSLSRGGETQYF	TRBV27	.	TRBJ2-5	.
CASSFRGLEQYF	TRBV5-4	.	TRBJ2-7	.
CASSLGENEQYF	TRBV7-2	.	TRBJ2-7	.
CASSQDGTGSPVDTQYF	TRBV4-3	TRBD1	TRBJ2-3	.
CASSSPGQLETQYF	TRBV6-5	.	TRBJ2-5	.
CASSSPSGVTDTQYF	TRBV11-2	TRBD2	TRBJ2-3	.
CASSLGNGGSTEAFF	TRBV11-2	.	TRBJ1-1	.
CASSVLAGGTGELFF	TRBV5-4	TRBD2	TRBJ2-2	.
CASSLDVGTAYEQYF	TRBV5-5	TRBD1	TRBJ2-7	.
CASSVGTSDTQYF	TRBV9	.	TRBJ2-3	.
CASRAWGLEENIQYF	TRBV27	TRBD2	TRBJ2-4	.